The sequence of this T cell receptor (beta chain) was determined in a study of human T cells and chemical hapten exposure. It was from unfractionated whole blood that total RNA was extracted. Germline CDR1 MNHEY, CDR2 SMNVEV (reference sequence). This CDR3 comprises 17 residues. Between the trimmed V and J ends, which lost 0 bases and 0 bases, there was a span of 12 bases. This clonotype occurred many times. The study used a library that attached unique molecular identifiers to individual cDNA molecules. A single record per CDR3 protein comes from TCRdb applying MiXCR to the reads. The data show about 120,000 distinct CDR3 sequences, 8.5% to 9% seen once.

The receptor's source is a human donor in good health. Some clones in this sample may be carry-over from other donors' samples. The chain employs TRBV27 and TRBJ2-1; no clear D. The sequencing sample was made of whole blood. The CDR3, as DNA: TGTGCCAGCAGTTTATCGATTGTGGCCCTCTCCTACAATGAGCAGTTCTTC. Its protein product is CASSLSIVALSYNEQFF.